One sample yielded the 16 T cell receptor beta chains listed below, sequenced in a study of response to subunit inactivated influenza vaccine. TCRdb re-analysed the RT-PCR reads in MiXCR, keeping a single row per CDR3 protein. The table records around 170,000 distinct CDR3 sequences, roughly 10% of them present only once. This sample comprised CD8+ T cells sorted from PBMCs, obtained about 23 months after vaccination. The receptors derive from a man between 45 and 75 years old who received an inactivated influenza vaccine.

The rearrangement uses TRBV4-3 and TRBJ2-1; 8 bases are shared with TRBD2. Per the germline V gene, CDR1 is LGHNA and CDR2 is YSLEER. V shed 6 bases and J 6 bases; nucleotides not matched to a gene: 13. There are 16 residues in the CDR3. CDR3 loop: CASSFPGAGGANEQFF. For the CDR3, the DNA is TGCGCCAGCAGTTTTCCAGGGGCGGGAGGTGCCAATGAGCAGTTCTTC.

A word on this clonotype: Germline is not matched at one junction end, which may reflect a read error. This chain connects TRBV9 to TRBJ2-3, with D perhaps matching TRBD2 (5 bases). The CDR3 runs to 13 residues. Germline V lookup: CDR1 SGDLS, CDR2 YYNGEE. CDR3 in amino acids: CASSVAVTDTQYF. DNA of the CDR3: TGTGCCAGTAGCGTGGCAGTCACAGATACGCAGTATTTT. The full variable domain, completed using reference TRBV9 and TRBJ2-3, is DSGVTQTPKHLITATGQRVTLRCSPRSGDLSVYWYQQSLDQGLQFLIQYYNGEERAKGNILERFSAQQFPDLHSELNLSSLELGDSALYFCASSVAVTDTQYFGPGTRLTVL.

This clonotype appeared many times. The V and J genes are TRBV6-1 and TRBJ2-7, with D perhaps matching TRBD1 (6 bases). The V end lost 1 base, the J end lost 0 bases, and 10 bases lay between the germline ends. The CDR3 consists of 15 residues. Looked up from germline, CDR1 is MNHNS and CDR2 is SASEGT. The CDR3 DNA follows: TGTGCCAGCAGTGAAGGGCAGGGGAGCTCCTACGAGCAGTACTTC. Protein sequence: CASSEGQGSSYEQYF.

Regarding this clonotype: The junction and the germline gene differ at one end; a read error may be behind it. The chain carries TRBV20-1 and TRBJ2-3; D gene unclear. The length of the CDR3 is 13 residues. Per germline, CDR1 DFQATT and CDR2 SNEGSKA (reference sequence). CDR3 residues: CSARDGSTDTLYF. The DNA for the CDR3 is TGCAGTGCTAGAGATGGGTCCACAGATACGCTGTATTTT.

V and J are TRBV6-1 and TRBJ2-7; a possible D gene is TRBD1 (6 bases). The CDR3 spans 15 residues. Trimming shortened V by 5 bases and J by 3 bases, and 17 bases separated the two germline ends. Germline assignment: CDR1 MNHNS and CDR2 SASEGT. The CDR3 here is CASSHHVTGRYEQYF. DNA of the CDR3: TGTGCCAGCAGTCATCATGTGACAGGTCGCTACGAGCAGTACTTC.

The J gene is TRBJ1-5, the V gene TRBV28; D is unclear. V was trimmed by 5 bases and J by 4 bases, leaving 6 bases between them. Looked up from germline, CDR1 is MDHEN and CDR2 is SYDVKM. The CDR3 sequence is 12 residues long. CDR3: CASSNPNQPQHF. As DNA, the CDR3 is TGTGCCAGCAGTAACCCTAATCAGCCCCAGCATTTT. Full variable domain (missing parts from reference TRBV28 and TRBJ1-5): DVKVTQSSRYLVKRTGEKVFLECVQDMDHENMFWYRQDPGLGLRLIYFSYDVKMKEKGDIPEGYSVSREKKERFSLILESASTNQTSMYLCASSNPNQPQHFGDGTRLSIL.

This clonotype came up many times. The gene calls are TRBV11-3 and TRBJ2-1, with D tentatively TRBD2 (5 bases). The CDR3 is 14 residues long. Trimming cost V 5 bases and J 4 bases, with 12 bases left between them. The germline V gene has CDR1 SGHNT and CDR2 YENEEA. The CDR3: CASSASAGYNEQFF. CDR3 sequence (DNA): TGTGCCAGCAGCGCAAGCGCGGGTTACAATGAGCAGTTCTTC.

This clonotype was counted between two and nine times. The chain combines TRBV20-1 with TRBJ2-1, with 8 bases that match TRBD2. CDR1 DFQATT and CDR2 SNEGSKA come from the germline V gene (reference sequence). Trimming at V came to 3 bases and at J to 4 bases, leaving 5 bases not matched to a gene. CDR3 length: 14 amino acids. As DNA, the CDR3 is TGCAGTGCTAGGAGTGCGGGGGGTTACAATGAGCAGTTCTTC. This gives the protein CSARSAGGYNEQFF.

In this sample, this clonotype turned up a few times. The genes are TRBV5-5 and TRBJ1-1; D call uncertain. V shed 5 bases and J shed 1 base, with 12 bases lying between them. CDR1 and CDR2 from the germline V gene are SGHKS and YYEKEE (reference sequence). The CDR3 sequence is 14 residues long. The CDR3 reads CASSRTAANTEAFF. The CDR3, as DNA: TGTGCCAGCAGTCGCACCGCGGCGAACACTGAAGCTTTCTTT.

This clonotype was picked up a small number of times. J is TRBJ1-3 and V is TRBV15; TRBD1 is a possible D gene (5 bases). Germline V CDR1 and CDR2: LNHNV, YYDKDF (reference sequence). The CDR3 spans 17 residues. V was cut by 0 bases and J by 0 bases, with 12 bases left in between. This chain's CDR3 is CATSRDRGESSGNTIYF. Here the CDR3 DNA reads TGTGCCACCAGCAGAGATAGGGGCGAAAGCTCTGGAAACACCATATATTTT.

This clonotype was counted a few times. The J gene is TRBJ1-5, the V gene TRBV15, with 7 bases fitting TRBD1. Per germline, CDR1 LNHNV and CDR2 YYDKDF (reference sequence). The J segment lost 1 base and the V segment lost 4 bases, leaving 1 base of the junction unmatched. There are 14 residues in the CDR3. CDR3 nucleotide sequence: TGTGCCACCAGCAACAGGGGAAGCAATCAGCCCCAGCATTTT. It codes for CATSNRGSNQPQHF.

At least ten counts were recorded for this clonotype. This sequence joins TRBV6-2 or TRBV6-3 and TRBJ2-3; TRBD2 aligns across 8 bases. The CDR3 runs 17 residues. Trimming took 2 bases from V and 3 from J; bases not matched to a gene: 10. The V gene's germline CDR1 is MNHEY and CDR2 SVGEGT. The CDR3 reads CASSYPSNSGETDTQYF. In DNA, the CDR3 is TGTGCCAGCAGTTACCCCAGCAATAGCGGGGAAACAGATACGCAGTATTTT.

This chain joins TRBV6-2 or TRBV6-3 and TRBJ2-7; 9 positions agree with TRBD1. Trimming took 4 bases from V and 5 from J; bases not matched to a gene: 6. The V gene's germline CDR1 is MNHEY and CDR2 SVGEGT. This CDR3 has 14 amino acids. The CDR3 spells CASSFRDRDHEQYF. In nucleotides, the CDR3 is TGTGCCAGCAGTTTCCGGGACAGGGACCACGAGCAGTACTTC.

At least ten counts were recorded for this clonotype. The V call is TRBV7-9, the J call TRBJ1-2; a possible D gene is TRBD1 (5 bases). The germline V gene has CDR1 SEHNR and CDR2 FQNEAQ (reference sequence). The CDR3 spans 12 residues. The ends were cut back, 3 bases at V and 10 bases at J, with 12 bases in the middle. As DNA, the CDR3 is TGTGCCAGCAGCTTCGACAGCGGACTCTACACCTTC. It yields the protein CASSFDSGLYTF.

The sample holds many counts of this clonotype. The rearrangement links TRBV6-5 to TRBJ2-1, with D perhaps TRBD1 or TRBD2 (5 bases each). V shed 2 bases and J shed 0 bases, with 8 bases lying between them. The CDR3 spans 15 residues. The germline V gene has CDR1 MNHEY and CDR2 SVGAGI. The CDR3 loop reads CASSYEGSSYNEQFF. CDR3 sequence (DNA): TGTGCCAGCAGTTACGAGGGGAGCTCCTACAATGAGCAGTTCTTC.

This clonotype was observed at least ten times. The CDR3 DNA is TGTGCCAGCAGTTACGGGGGAACTGAAGCTTTCTTT. As protein: CASSYGGTEAFF. The J gene is TRBJ1-1, the V gene TRBV6-6; perhaps TRBD1 as D (5 bases). Germline V gives CDR1 MNHNY, CDR2 SVGAGI (reference sequence). The CDR3 has 12 residues. Trimming cost V 2 bases and J 5 bases, with 6 bases left between them.